This T cell receptor (beta chain) stems from a study of cytomegalovirus exposure and HLA in healthy donors. A multiplex PCR was run with 60 Vbeta primers and 13 Jbeta primers. This table comes from immunoSEQ multiplex PCR, and its TCRdb copy is limited to in-frame clones, with some not included. The sample shows around 92,000 clones, 65% to 85% of them seen only once. Germline lookup yields CDR1 MNHNS and CDR2 SASEGT. The length of the CDR3 is 15 residues. V lost 1 base, J lost 5 bases, and 11 bases lay in between. Only one count was recorded for this clone. Its antigen is unidentified. Study-level findings and limits: The study listed roughly 160 cytomegalovirus-associated TCR beta chains.

V is TRBV6-1 and J is TRBJ1-4, with D hard to call. Sequencing was done on a sample of PBMCs. This clonotype originated in a girl aged 2-10 years in good health and CMV-seropositive. In DNA, the CDR3 is TGTGCCAGCAGTGAAGGGTTTTCGGGGAATGAAAAACTGTTTTTT. Encoded protein: CASSEGFSGNEKLFF.